This TCR beta chain was recorded in a study of T cells in Graves' hyperthyroidism and ophthalmopathy. The table lists this clonotype with a few counts. Antigen unknown. Study-wide points: Separating ophthalmopathy from stable hyperthyroidism was achieved by a 13 V-J model. It was a median around 6 months before onset that the model predicted ophthalmopathy.

Over 18 months, lack of ophthalmopathy progression marked Graves' hyperthyroidism as stable. These patients, aged 18 to 65, had recently diagnosed hyperthyroidism lasting under 2 months. Amplification of TCR beta CDR3 regions used RNA as the template. In the first-round RT-PCR of the TCR CDR3, the HTBI primer set was used. One entry per CDR3 protein, called by TCRdb with MiXCR from the multiplex PCR reads. The sample contains hundreds of thousands of distinct CDR3 sequences, around 42% of which appear only once. The TCR sequence derives from a woman between 18 and 29 years old with Graves' hyperthyroidism. Input material: peripheral blood or thyroid tissue (not recorded which).

CDR3 residues: CASSLAAGVPNQPQHF. The CDR3 DNA follows: TGTGCCAGCAGCTTGGCCGCAGGGGTCCCCAATCAGCCCCAGCATTTT. The chain links TRBV7-8 to TRBJ1-5, with D possibly matching TRBD1 (6 bases). Trimming cost V 3 bases and J 3 bases, with 15 bases left between them. CDR1 and CDR2 from the germline V gene are SGHVS and FQNEAQ. The CDR3 totals 16 residues.